This entry features one T cell receptor (beta chain) sequence. This clone is categorized as large (0.1 to 1%). Which antigen it targets is not known. No base quality values were provided; no much bigger clone lies one nucleotide off. This sample is drawn from a study of metastatic and nonmetastatic thyroid tumors (dated by TCRdb to about 2020). Regarding the complete study: Repertoires from peripheral blood and from tumor or nodule tissue samples of malignant and benign thyroid patients were compared.

The investigation overall reported the following: In both blood and tumor samples, TCR beta diversity was reported to be significantly higher in malignant tumors than in benign nodules.

The receptor library was made with PCR. The data were produced on an Illumina HiSeq 4000. High-throughput sequencing was used to profile the TCR beta-chain CDR3 region of each patient. Processing in the source paper ran as follows. The researchers built a classifier to tell apart papillary thyroid cancer patients with distant metastasis, based on CDR3 differences among clinicopathological groups. To measure repertoire diversity the researchers used the Shannon index, while the Morisita-Horn index served to gauge how similar the tumor and blood repertoires were. TCRdb redid the processing of the public reads, applying fastp at Q25 and MiXCR, and retained in-frame beta chains. For this entry, the V and J calls and clone size follow TCRdb and not the study's own pipeline. Here the sample has 3,000 to 4,000 clones; 35% occur a single time. Jointly, the top ten make up 13% to 15% of the sample. Taken from cysteine to phenylalanine, the CDR3 has 14 residues. Only the CDR3 portion is preserved as DNA: 42 bases, with reading frame beginning at the first base. The germline V gene specifies MNHEY as CDR1 and SVGAGI as CDR2. Trimming removed 2 bases from V and 5 bases from J; the gene matches leave 4 bases unexplained.

No patient had received any treatment before thyroid surgery. The study retrospectively analysed patient clinical samples collected from the early 2010s to the late 2010s using T-cell receptor beta sequencing. Rearrangement joined TRBV6-5 to TRBJ2-7; a stretch of 9 junction bases matches TRBD2. Specimen: adjacent normal tissue. The TCR sequence derives from a male donor with papillary thyroid cancer or a benign thyroid nodule (not recorded which). Some clones in this sample may be carry-over from other donors' samples. For the CDR3, the sequence is CASSYAGGPNEQYF. The DNA is TGTGCCAGCAGTTACGCGGGAGGGCCTAACGAGCAGTACTTC.